These 10 T cell receptor beta chains were sequenced from one sample in a study of blood T cell repertoires in COVID-19. Libraries were prepared by immunoSEQ multiplex PCR; TCRdb keeps only in-frame clonotypes and omits some of them. The repertoire consists of roughly 110,000 clones, with just under 90% occurring once and the leading ten covering 4.6%. The sequenced sample was peripheral blood. These TCRs come from a woman between 50 and 59 years old with acute or convalescent COVID-19.

The rearrangement links TRBV6-2 or TRBV6-3 to TRBJ2-1, with 9 bases matching TRBD2. The CDR3 has 16 amino acids. V shed 2 bases and J 0 bases; nucleotides not matched to a gene: 2. Germline lookup yields CDR1 MNHEY and CDR2 SVGEGT. CDR3 residues: CASSYLAGSSYNEQFF. The CDR3 DNA is TGTGCCAGCAGTTACCTAGCGGGGAGCTCCTACAATGAGCAGTTCTTC.

This sequence joins TRBV11-2 and TRBJ2-7, with TRBD2 matching 8 bases. This CDR3 spans 17 amino acids. V was pared by 0 bases and J by 3 bases, with 10 bases of the junction left unmatched. Per the germline V gene, CDR1 is SGHAT and CDR2 is FQNNGV. The CDR3 loop is CASSLEGSGVGFYEQYF. CDR3 in DNA: TGTGCCAGCAGCTTAGAGGGTAGCGGGGTTGGATTCTACGAGCAGTACTTC.

The rearrangement uses TRBV7-9 and TRBJ1-1; D gene ambiguous. The CDR3 is made up of 15 amino acids. Germline CDR1 is SEHNR and CDR2 is FQNEAQ (reference sequence). The germline V and J ends were trimmed by 0 bases and 6 bases, with 14 bases remaining between them. The CDR3 loop is CASSLARGSLPEAFF. Here the CDR3 DNA reads TGTGCCAGCAGCTTAGCGAGAGGATCCCTCCCTGAAGCTTTCTTT.

This chain connects TRBV30 to TRBJ1-5; 8 bases are a match to TRBD1. CDR3 length equals 13 residues. The germline gives CDR1 GTSNPN, CDR2 SVGIG (reference sequence). The trim removed 5 bases at V and 5 bases at J, leaving 5 bases unmatched. CDR3 sequence reads: CAWGRGLDQPQHF. The CDR3 nucleotides read TGTGCCTGGGGCAGGGGGCTGGATCAGCCCCAGCATTTT.

This chain links TRBV7-9 with TRBJ1-2, with D possibly TRBD1 on 6 matching bases. V shed 2 bases and J shed 1 base, with 11 bases lying between them. The CDR3 has 15 residues. In germline, CDR1 is SEHNR, CDR2 FQNEAQ (reference sequence). The DNA for the CDR3 is TGTGCCAGCAGCTTACGAAAGGACAGTAACTATGGCTACACCTTC. Protein product: CASSLRKDSNYGYTF.

V and J are TRBV6-5 and TRBJ2-1; 7 bases line up with TRBD1. V was clipped by 10 bases and J by 5 bases; unmatched bases: 11. Per the germline V gene, CDR1 is MNHEY and CDR2 is SVGAGI. The CDR3 contains 14 residues. CDR3 in DNA: TGTGCCACCTTTGGGACAGATACAAACAATGAGCAGTTCTTC. Encoded protein: CATFGTDTNNEQFF.

This clone appeared a single time. The rearrangement links TRBV18 to TRBJ1-1; no firm D call. The CDR3 is 16 residues long. Trimming removed 0 bases from V and 4 bases from J, with 15 bases in between. Looked up from germline, CDR1 is KGHSH and CDR2 is LQKENI. CDR3 bases: TGTGCCAGCTCACCACCCGGGCAGCCACGGGGCACTGAAGCTTTCTTT. Encoded protein: CASSPPGQPRGTEAFF.

V and J are TRBV19 and TRBJ2-7, with 11 bases aligning to TRBD1. This CDR3 contains 14 residues. V shed 6 bases, J shed 5 bases, and the junction held 6 bases outside the gene matches. Germline V lookup: CDR1 LNHDA, CDR2 SQIVND (reference sequence). The CDR3 sequence is CASRRTGGLHEQYF. For the CDR3, the DNA is TGTGCCAGTAGGCGGACAGGGGGCTTGCACGAGCAGTACTTC. Full variable domain (missing parts from reference TRBV19 and TRBJ2-7): DGGITQSPKYLFRKEGQNVTLSCEQNLNHDAMYWYRQDPGQGLRLIYYSQIVNDFQKGDIAEGYSVSREKKESFPLTVTSAQKNPTAFYLCASRRTGGLHEQYFGPGTRLTVT.

This rearrangement joins TRBV6-6 to TRBJ1-2, with 7 nucleotides matching TRBD1. The CDR3 has 13 amino acids. Looked up from germline, CDR1 is MNHNY and CDR2 is SVGAGI (reference sequence). Unmatched junction bases numbered 0, after V lost 2 bases and J lost 3 bases. CDR3 DNA: TGTGCCAGCAGTTACGGGACAGACTATGGCTACACCTTC. Translation gives CASSYGTDYGYTF.

The rearrangement joins TRBV18 to TRBJ1-1, with 7 bases matching TRBD1. The CDR3 loop spans 13 amino acids. Germline CDR1 reads KGHSH; CDR2 reads LQKENI. The junction had 8 bases not matched to a gene; V was cut back by 8 bases and J by 5 bases. In nucleotides, the CDR3 is TGTGCCAGCAGTAGGGGGCGCGGTACTGAAGCTTTCTTT. It codes for CASSRGRGTEAFF.